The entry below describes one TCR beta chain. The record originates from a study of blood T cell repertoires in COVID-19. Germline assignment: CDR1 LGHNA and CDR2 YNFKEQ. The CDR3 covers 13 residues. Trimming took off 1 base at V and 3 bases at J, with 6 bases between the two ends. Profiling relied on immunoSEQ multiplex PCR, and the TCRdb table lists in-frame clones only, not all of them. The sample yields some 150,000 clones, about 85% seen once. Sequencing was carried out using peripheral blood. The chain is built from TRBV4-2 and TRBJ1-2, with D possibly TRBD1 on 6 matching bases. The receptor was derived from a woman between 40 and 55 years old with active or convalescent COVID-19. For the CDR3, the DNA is TGTGCCAGCAGCCAAGCAGGGGACTATGGCTACACCTTC. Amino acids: CASSQAGDYGYTF.